Here is one T cell receptor beta chain with its context. Its antigen is undetermined. These data originate in a study of cytomegalovirus exposure and HLA in healthy donors. Regarding the study as a whole: A prior analysis recorded that most TCR beta V segments were productive about 87% or about 30% of the time.

Trimming cost V 2 bases and J 7 bases; bases outside gene matches: 8. The CDR3 is 16 amino acids. The V gene's germline CDR1 is SGHRS and CDR2 YFSETQ. The PCR contained 60 Vbeta and 13 Jbeta primers. Clones were sequenced by immunoSEQ multiplex PCR, and TCRdb holds only the in-frame ones, with some missing. The sample has about 57,000 clones, 55% to 85% seen once. Healthy bone marrow donors supplied every sample. The chain couples TRBV5-1 to TRBJ2-2; 10 positions match TRBD2. The sequence came from a woman in her forties or fifties in good health and CMV-seronegative. The sample comprised PBMCs. This CDR3 reads CASSFQLAGMDGELFF. The DNA for the CDR3 is TGCGCCAGCAGCTTTCAACTAGCGGGAATGGACGGGGAGCTGTTTTTT.